These 12 T cell receptor beta chains were all obtained from the same sample, sequenced in a study of CD8 T cells in ankylosing spondylitis. TCRdb re-called the 5' RACE reads through MiXCR, storing one row per CDR3 protein. There are about 240,000 distinct CDR3 sequences in the sample; around 10% occur only once, and about 6.8% lies in the top ten. The sequenced material came from blood, either unsorted or a sorted T cell fraction (not recorded which). These receptors all stem from a male donor with ankylosing spondylitis or in good health (not recorded which).

This clonotype was picked up many times. V usage is TRBV15 and J usage is TRBJ2-1, with 7 bases that match TRBD2. Germline CDR1 reads LNHNV; CDR2 reads YYDKDF (reference sequence). This CDR3 spans 18 amino acids. V dropped 1 base and J dropped 9; count of bases not matched to a gene: 18. The CDR3 loop reads CATSRARTSVPPFGEQFF. For the CDR3, the DNA is TGTGCCACCAGCAGAGCCCGAACTAGCGTTCCGCCTTTTGGTGAGCAGTTCTTC.

A few counts support this clonotype. The chain recombines TRBV20-1 with TRBJ2-7; D remains ambiguous. The CDR3 consists of 14 residues. V was trimmed by 2 bases and J by 3 bases, leaving 14 bases between them. Germline V gives CDR1 DFQATT, CDR2 SNEGSKA (reference sequence). The CDR3 is CSARTNPMIYEQYF. The CDR3 DNA follows: TGCAGTGCTAGAACCAATCCTATGATCTACGAGCAGTACTTC.

V and J are TRBV11-1 and TRBJ2-5; 8 nucleotides align to TRBD2. CDR1 and CDR2 from the germline V gene are SGHAT and FQDESV (reference sequence). Trimming at V came to 0 bases and at J to 2 bases, leaving 11 bases not matched to a gene. The CDR3 runs 18 residues. CDR3 nucleotides: TGTGCCAGCAGCTTAGCGCGGGTAGCGGGGACACTTCAAGAGACCCAGTACTTC. Its protein is CASSLARVAGTLQETQYF.

CDR3 DNA: TGCAGCGCCACTGACAGGCTGGACAACAGTGAGCAGTTCTTC. It is translated as CSATDRLDNSEQFF. The chain combines TRBV29-1 with TRBJ2-1; a weak D match, TRBD1 (6 bases). The length of the CDR3 is 14 residues. CDR1 is SQVTM, CDR2 ANQGSEA, per germline. Trimming cost V 7 bases and J 9 bases, with 22 bases left between them.

This clonotype was found many times. The rearrangement uses TRBV12-3 or TRBV12-4 and TRBJ2-5; D perhaps matches TRBD1 (6 bases). The CDR3 totals 14 residues. V lost 7 bases and J lost 5, with 17 bases in between. CDR3 DNA: TGTGCCAGCACCTTAAGGGGGAAGGATGAGACCCAGTACTTC. This sequence encodes CASTLRGKDETQYF.

The CDR3 loop is CSVEGDSGGYHSYNEQFF. In nucleotides, the CDR3 is TGCAGCGTTGAAGGCGATAGCGGGGGGTACCACTCCTACAATGAGCAGTTCTTC. The chain recombines TRBV29-1 with TRBJ2-1, with 10 bases that match TRBD2. Germline V gene data show CDR1 as SQVTM and CDR2 as ANQGSEA. The CDR3 length is 18 residues. J gave up 0 bases and V 1 base, and 9 bases lay outside the gene matches.

The chain uses TRBV12-3 or TRBV12-4 and TRBJ2-7, with a tentative D call TRBD1 (5 bases). The CDR3 covers 13 residues. The V and J ends lost 6 bases and 2 bases respectively, with 11 bases between them. CDR3 DNA sequence: TGTGCCAGCAGCCCAGGGTCGGCCTACGAGCAGTACTTC. Translation: CASSPGSAYEQYF.

This clonotype showed up many times. V usage is TRBV5-1 and J usage is TRBJ2-3, with TRBD2 matching over 10 bases. Germline assignment: CDR1 SGHRS and CDR2 YFSETQ. The CDR3 totals 17 residues. The V gene end was trimmed by 2 bases and the J gene end by 0 bases; junction bases not matched to a gene: 6. Here the CDR3 reads CASSFSGLATSTDTQYF. CDR3 bases: TGCGCCAGCAGCTTTTCGGGACTAGCGACGAGCACAGATACGCAGTATTTT.

This clonotype was observed many times. This chain uses TRBV20-1 with TRBJ1-2; 7 bases align to TRBD1. CDR1 and CDR2 (germline): DFQATT, SNEGSKA (reference sequence). The CDR3 runs 14 residues. With 6 bases clipped from V and 6 bases from J, the junction kept 13 bases outside the gene matches. CDR3 bases: TGCAGTGCCCGAACCCGACAGGGAATCCATGGCTACACCTTC. Amino acids: CSARTRQGIHGYTF.

This clonotype showed up many times. The J gene is TRBJ2-3, the V gene TRBV20-1, with D possibly TRBD1 on 5 matching bases. CDR1 DFQATT and CDR2 SNEGSKA come from the germline V gene (reference sequence). The CDR3 is 14 residues long. Trimming cost V 1 base and J 2 bases, with 10 bases left between them. The CDR3, as DNA: TGCAGTGCTAGAGGGACATACGCCACAGATACGCAGTATTTT. It codes for CSARGTYATDTQYF.

This chain links TRBV27 with TRBJ2-1, with D possibly matching TRBD2 (7 bases). This CDR3 comprises 14 residues. Trimming cost V 3 bases and J 12 bases, with 18 bases left between them. Germline V CDR1 and CDR2: MNHEY, SMNVEV (reference sequence). CDR3 sequence (DNA): TGTGCCAGCAGTTTTATCACAGAGGGGGGGGTGCAGTTCTTC. This encodes CASSFITEGGVQFF.

This chain connects TRBV7-2 to TRBJ2-2; D is uncertain. Germline CDR1 is SGHTA and CDR2 is FQGNSA. Trimming pared 5 bases from V and 6 bases from J, leaving 13 bases between. This CDR3 spans 14 amino acids. CDR3 loop: CASSLGAPAGELFF. The CDR3 DNA reads TGTGCCAGCAGCCTCGGTGCCCCCGCCGGGGAGCTGTTTTTT.